This is a list of T cell receptor beta chains from one sample in a study of blood T cell repertoires in COVID-19. Profiled with immunoSEQ multiplex PCR; TCRdb holds only in-frame clones, not every one. The data contain about 110,000 clones, approximately 89% of them singletons. The sequenced sample was peripheral blood. Receptors were obtained from a man between 40 and 49 years old with acute or convalescent COVID-19. The CDR3 runs from the conserved cysteine through the conserved F or W. Fields, in order: J gene, V gene, CDR3 protein.

>TRBJ2-1|TRBV3-1/TRBV3-2
CASRPGQNNEQFF
>TRBJ2-5|TRBV5-1
CASSLGTTTVRETQYF
>TRBJ1-5|TRBV5-6
CASSLTGRQPQHF
>TRBJ1-1|TRBV19
CASTFGTGGNTEAFF
>TRBJ2-2|TRBV12-3/TRBV12-4
CASVLATTGELFF
>TRBJ1-1|TRBV2
CASSDSRAGTEAFF
>TRBJ1-4|TRBV11-1
CASSPRTGINEKLFF
>TRBJ1-5|TRBV6-5
CASSPTTVNQPQHF
>TRBJ2-3|TRBV5-1
CASSLELAGGQDTQYF
>TRBJ2-7|TRBV6-4
CASSDSHGVGEQYF
>TRBJ2-3|TRBV7-9
CASSPGLSTDTQYF
>TRBJ1-1|TRBV5-5
CASSLRGNSNTEAFF
>TRBJ2-5|TRBV6-5
CASSSLALPETQYF
>TRBJ1-5|TRBV5-6
CASSRTGNQPQHF
>TRBJ1-4|TRBV5-1
CASSLEGQGAEKLFF
>TRBJ1-4|TRBV4-3
CASSQGLGRDEKLFF
>TRBJ1-4|TRBV7-9
CASSPQGGGAINEKLFF
>TRBJ2-5|TRBV6-5
CASSYNRGETQYF
>TRBJ2-3|TRBV7-2
CASSPTRDTQYF
>TRBJ1-5|TRBV18
CASSPEGTGALWPQHF
>TRBJ2-1|TRBV30
CAWSVPHTRGNEQFF